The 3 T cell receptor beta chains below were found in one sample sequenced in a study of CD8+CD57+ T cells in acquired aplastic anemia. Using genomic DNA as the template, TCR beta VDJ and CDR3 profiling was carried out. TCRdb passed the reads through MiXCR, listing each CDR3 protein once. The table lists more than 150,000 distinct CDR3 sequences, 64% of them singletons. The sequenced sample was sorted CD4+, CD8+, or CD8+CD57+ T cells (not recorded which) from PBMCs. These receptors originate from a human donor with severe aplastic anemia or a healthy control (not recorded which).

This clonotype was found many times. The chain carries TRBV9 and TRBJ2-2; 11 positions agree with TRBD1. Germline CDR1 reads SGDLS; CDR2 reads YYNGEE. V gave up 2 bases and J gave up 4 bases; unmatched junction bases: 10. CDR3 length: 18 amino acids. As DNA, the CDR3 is TGTGCCAGCAGCGTCCACCGGGACAGGGGGTTCACCACCGGGGAGCTGTTTTTT. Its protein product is CASSVHRDRGFTTGELFF.

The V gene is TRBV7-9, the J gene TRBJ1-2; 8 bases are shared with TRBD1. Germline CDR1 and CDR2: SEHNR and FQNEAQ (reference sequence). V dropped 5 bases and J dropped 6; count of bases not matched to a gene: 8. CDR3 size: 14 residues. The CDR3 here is CASSAATGADGYTF. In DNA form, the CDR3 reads TGTGCCAGCAGCGCGGCGACAGGGGCTGATGGCTACACCTTC.

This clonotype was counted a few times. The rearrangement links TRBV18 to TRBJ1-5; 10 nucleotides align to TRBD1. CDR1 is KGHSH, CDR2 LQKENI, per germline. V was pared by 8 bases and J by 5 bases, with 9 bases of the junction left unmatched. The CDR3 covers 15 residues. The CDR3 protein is CASTQTGGEHQPQHF. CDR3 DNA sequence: TGTGCCAGCACCCAGACAGGGGGCGAGCATCAGCCCCAGCATTTT.